This T cell receptor beta chain was sequenced for a study of blood T cells in healthy people across ages. There were at least 6 micrograms of total RNA extracted from every sample. A second about 7 to 12 cycle PCR used barcoded and J-beta primers. TCRdb fed the 5' RACE reads into MiXCR, producing one record per CDR3 protein. The table lists about 1.1 million distinct CDR3 sequences, 35% to 40% of them singletons, with around 14% in the top ten. Study results and caveats: Estimates drawn from one million T cells were deemed to understate diversity. With age, beta diversity per million T cells declined roughly linearly, significantly by approximately 41.

As regards this clonotype: What it binds is unknown.

In germline, CDR1 is DFQATT, CDR2 SNEGSKA (reference sequence). The CDR3 covers 12 residues. The origin of this receptor is a man aged 18 to 35 in good health. The sequenced sample consisted of blood. The V gene is TRBV20-1, the J gene TRBJ2-7; D is possibly TRBD2 (6 bases). The DNA end lines up better with TRBJ2-5; the J call may be wrong. The CDR3 spells CSALRGLETQYF. The CDR3 DNA reads as TGCAGTGCTCTCCGGGGACTTGAGACCCAGTACTTC.